What follows are 29 T cell receptor beta chains derived from one specimen sequenced in a study of control samples from healthy donors and cancer patients. TCRdb's table, derived via immunoSEQ multiplex PCR, lists solely in-frame clones and lacks some. The table shows under 130,000 clones, with about 89% occurring only once. Sequenced sample: PBMCs. Receptor source: a man between 60 and 75 years old with lung cancer.

The rearrangement joins TRBV27 to TRBJ2-2; the D gene is possibly TRBD2 (6 bases). CDR1 MNHEY and CDR2 SMNVEV come from the germline V gene (reference sequence). The V and J ends lost 1 base and 2 bases respectively, with 11 bases between them. CDR3 length: 16 residues. The CDR3 DNA is TGTGCCAGCAGTTTATATGGGGGGAAAAACACCGGGGAGCTGTTTTTT. Amino acid sequence: CASSLYGGKNTGELFF.

The rearrangement joins TRBV18 to TRBJ1-1, with D tentatively TRBD1 (5 bases). Germline assignment: CDR1 KGHSH and CDR2 LQKENI. CDR3 length: 14 residues. Trimming shortened V by 8 bases and J by 4 bases, and 17 bases separated the two germline ends. The CDR3 coding sequence is TGTGCCAGCGAGGTCTGGCAGGGAAGCACTGAAGCTTTCTTT. The encoded protein is CASEVWQGSTEAFF.

CDR3 region: CASRALAGSYNEQFF. CDR3 DNA: TGTGCCAGCAGGGCCCTAGCGGGGTCCTACAATGAGCAGTTCTTC. The gene calls are TRBV6-5 and TRBJ2-1; 9 bases agree with TRBD2. Germline trimming cut 6 bases from V and 1 base from J; bases unmatched to any gene: 4. Germline CDR1 is MNHEY and CDR2 is SVGAGI. The CDR3 loop spans 15 amino acids.

To note about this clone: At one end the junction does not follow the germline gene, possibly because of a read error. V gene TRBV6-5 combines with J gene TRBJ1-1; 7 nucleotides match TRBD1. This CDR3 contains 13 residues. CDR1 MNHEY and CDR2 SVGAGI come from the germline V gene. The CDR3 is CTSRGDKNTEAFF. The CDR3 bases are TGTACCAGCAGGGGGGACAAGAACACTGAAGCTTTCTTT.

The rearrangement uses TRBV11-3 and TRBJ1-2; D gene ambiguous. Trimming shortened V by 0 bases and J by 3 bases, and 17 bases separated the two germline ends. The length of the CDR3 is 17 residues. Germline CDR1 SGHNT, CDR2 YENEEA. The CDR3 DNA is TGTGCCAGCAGCTTAGAAGGCAGTCTTAGCGGAGACTATGGCTACACCTTC. This encodes CASSLEGSLSGDYGYTF.

The chain carries TRBV7-8 and TRBJ1-1, with D unclear. V was clipped by 4 bases and J by 1 base, with 10 bases between them. The CDR3 is 14 residues long. Germline lookup yields CDR1 SGHVS and CDR2 FQNEAQ. This CDR3 is CASSSPGSNTEAFF. Written as DNA, the CDR3 is TGTGCCAGCAGCTCCCCCGGATCGAACACTGAAGCTTTCTTT.

The genes are TRBV5-5 and TRBJ1-3; D is undetermined. This CDR3 has 13 amino acids. Trimming pared 2 bases from V and 4 bases from J, leaving 7 bases between. Germline assignment: CDR1 SGHKS and CDR2 YYEKEE (reference sequence). The CDR3 DNA follows: TGTGCCAGCAGCTTTTATCTCGGAAACACCATATATTTT. Translating gives CASSFYLGNTIYF.

The rearrangement uses TRBV14 and TRBJ1-4; the D gene is possibly TRBD1 (6 bases). The germline V and J ends were trimmed by 2 bases and 12 bases, with 13 bases remaining between them. Looked up from germline, CDR1 is SGHDN and CDR2 is FVKESK. CDR3 length: 13 residues. The CDR3 loop is CASSQTEGGQLFF. In DNA form, the CDR3 reads TGTGCCAGCAGCCAAACGGAGGGGGGACAACTGTTTTTT.

This clone has just one count. CDR3 DNA: TGCGCCAGCAGGGACGGGACAGGGGTTTACCAAGAGACCCAGTACTTC. Translated: CASRDGTGVYQETQYF. This chain joins TRBV5-1 and TRBJ2-5, with 10 positions matching TRBD1. This CDR3 region has 16 residues. Germline V gives CDR1 SGHRS, CDR2 YFSETQ. With 5 bases clipped from V and 0 bases from J, the junction kept 7 bases outside the gene matches.

This rearrangement joins TRBV25-1 to TRBJ1-2, with no clear D. V lost 11 bases and J lost 4, with 17 bases in between. Per the germline V gene, CDR1 is MGHDK and CDR2 is SYGVNS. This CDR3 is built from 13 residues. CDR3 coding DNA: TGTGCCGGTCCACTCAGGAGCCTCTATGGCTACACCTTC. Its translation is CAGPLRSLYGYTF.

The V and J genes are TRBV19 and TRBJ1-5; 8 positions match TRBD1. The CDR3 has 16 amino acids. Trimming took 4 bases from V and 2 from J; bases not matched to a gene: 7. Germline lookup yields CDR1 LNHDA and CDR2 SQIVND (reference sequence). The CDR3 loop reads CASSTPPDRGNQPQHF. CDR3 DNA: TGTGCCAGTAGTACCCCCCCGGACAGGGGCAATCAGCCCCAGCATTTT.

The CDR3, as DNA: TGTGCCAGCAGCTCGACCGGGGAGCTGTTTTTT. Translated: CASSSTGELFF. This chain connects TRBV7-3 to TRBJ2-2; no reliable D call. Germline assignment: CDR1 SGHTA and CDR2 FQGTGA. CDR3 length equals 11 residues. The V and J ends lost 4 bases and 5 bases respectively, with 2 bases between them.

This chain joins TRBV2 and TRBJ2-5, with 9 nucleotides matching TRBD1. Germline V gene lookup returns CDR1 SNHLY and CDR2 FYNNEI. The CDR3 covers 17 residues. The V and J ends lost 6 bases and 5 bases, in that order; junction bases with no gene match: 16. CDR3 sequence (DNA): TGTGCCAGCAGACGGGGCCTAGGAGGCGGGACAGGGGAGACCCAGTACTTC. Its protein product is CASRRGLGGGTGETQYF.

The chain couples TRBV6-6 to TRBJ2-7; D not certain. The CDR3 is 15 residues long. CDR1 is MNHNY and CDR2 is SVGAGI in the germline V gene (reference sequence). Trimming shortened V by 0 bases and J by 0 bases, and 9 bases separated the two germline ends. The CDR3 DNA follows: TGTGCCAGCAGTTACTCACTGTCGAGCTCCTACGAGCAGTACGTC. Encoded protein: CASSYSLSSSYEQYV.

The V and J genes are TRBV30 and TRBJ2-5, with D maybe TRBD2 (7 bases). CDR1 is GTSNPN and CDR2 is SVGIG in the germline V gene (reference sequence). This CDR3 comprises 14 residues. Trimming shortened V by 0 bases and J by 5 bases, and 13 bases separated the two germline ends. The CDR3 sequence is CAWSVWGGLETQYF. As DNA, the CDR3 is TGTGCCTGGAGTGTGTGGGGGGGCCTCGAGACCCAGTACTTC.

The chain employs TRBV4-1 and TRBJ2-3; 8 bases are a match to TRBD1. CDR3 length: 16 amino acids. CDR1 is MGHRA and CDR2 is YSYEKL in the germline V gene. V shed 5 bases, J shed 0 bases, and the junction held 7 bases outside the gene matches. The CDR3 DNA reads TGCGCCAGCAGCTCCCAGCGGACAGGGAGCACAGATACGCAGTATTTT. Translation gives CASSSQRTGSTDTQYF.

The CDR3 here is CASSGGGVLSSTDTQYF. For the CDR3, the DNA is TGTGCCAGCAGTGGGGGAGGGGTACTTTCAAGCACAGATACGCAGTATTTT. The chain joins TRBV2 to TRBJ2-3; 7 bases fit TRBD2. The germline V gene encodes CDR1 SNHLY and CDR2 FYNNEI. The CDR3 totals 17 residues. Germline trimming cut 4 bases from V and 0 bases from J; bases unmatched to any gene: 10.

V and J are TRBV7-8 and TRBJ1-6; no firm D call. The V and J ends lost 0 bases and 7 bases respectively, with 10 bases between them. The germline CDR1 and CDR2 sequences are SGHVS and FQNEAQ. The CDR3 is 15 residues long. The CDR3 spells CASSLAPRSNSPLHF. CDR3 coding DNA: TGTGCCAGCAGCTTAGCGCCGAGGTCCAATTCACCCCTCCACTTT. The variable domain in full, with the rest retrieved from reference TRBV7-8 and TRBJ1-6, is GAGVSQSPRYKVAKRGQDVALRCDPISGHVSLFWYQQALGQGPEFLTYFQNEAQLDKSGLPSDRFFAERPEGSVSTLKIQRTQQEDSAVYLCASSLAPRSNSPLHFGNGTRLTVT.

This chain uses TRBV9 with TRBJ1-1; D is ambiguous. Deletions cut 4 bases from V and 1 base from J, with 17 bases between. Germline values: CDR1 SGDLS, CDR2 YYNGEE. The CDR3 has 16 residues. The CDR3 region has the DNA TGTGCCAGCAGCCCACTCCCCTTTTTATGGAACACTGAAGCTTTCTTT. Translating gives CASSPLPFLWNTEAFF.

The chain has TRBV7-6 and TRBJ1-5; no reliable D call. The CDR3 runs to 13 residues. CDR1 is SGHVS and CDR2 is FNYEAQ in the germline V gene. V was clipped by 1 base and J by 7 bases, with 8 bases between them. The CDR3 loop reads CASSLGTTQPQHF. The DNA for the CDR3 is TGTGCCAGCAGCTTAGGTACAACACAGCCCCAGCATTTT.

This clone occurred many times. Other DNA sequences in the same sample also yield this CDR3. V usage is TRBV4-2 and J usage is TRBJ1-1, with no clear D. The CDR3 length is 15 residues. The germline CDR1 and CDR2 sequences are LGHNA and YNFKEQ. Between the trimmed V and J ends, which lost 0 bases and 0 bases, there was a span of 8 bases. CDR3 DNA: TGTGCCAGCAGCCAAGAGTGGCAAGTGAACACTGAAGCTTTCTTT. Protein sequence: CASSQEWQVNTEAFF.

This chain uses TRBV24-1 with TRBJ2-1; D is unclear. There are 13 residues in the CDR3. With 2 bases removed from V and 9 bases from J, the gap between germline ends came to 10 bases. Germline loops: CDR1 KGHDR, CDR2 SFDVKD. CDR3 sequence (DNA): TGTGCCACCAGTGATTCGACGGTGTTTGAGCAGTTCTTC. Protein: CATSDSTVFEQFF.

The chain carries TRBV7-9 and TRBJ2-3; TRBD1 might be the D (6 bases). The CDR3 spans 12 residues. V dropped 2 bases and J dropped 10 bases, with 10 bases sitting between them. The germline V gene has CDR1 SEHNR and CDR2 FQNEAQ (reference sequence). CDR3 coding DNA: TGTGCCAGCAGCTTAAACAGGGATGCGCAGTATTTT. It encodes CASSLNRDAQYF.

The chain employs TRBV12-3 or TRBV12-4 and TRBJ2-2, with 8 bases lining up with TRBD1. V was clipped by 6 bases and J by 8 bases; unmatched bases: 5. CDR3 length equals 13 residues. The CDR3 spells CASSRTGKGELFF. DNA for the CDR3: TGTGCCAGCAGCCGGACAGGGAAGGGGGAGCTGTTTTTT.

Only a few counts were recorded for this clone. The rearrangement links TRBV9 to TRBJ2-7; TRBD2 matches at 12 bases. Losses at the gene ends were 4 bases for V and 4 bases for J; bases not matched to a gene: 6. This CDR3 is built from 15 residues. CDR1 and CDR2 from the germline V gene are SGDLS and YYNGEE. CDR3 sequence (DNA): TGTGCCAGCAGCTCTGGACTAGCGGGGAATTACGAGCAGTACTTC. Translated: CASSSGLAGNYEQYF.

The chain uses TRBV5-5 and TRBJ2-3, with D maybe TRBD1 (9 bases). Trimming removed 3 bases at V and 6 bases at J, with 17 bases between. Per germline, CDR1 SGHKS and CDR2 YYEKEE (reference sequence). The CDR3 spans 15 residues. CDR3 amino acids: CASSWGQGGGDTQYF. The CDR3 DNA is TGTGCCAGCAGCTGGGGACAGGGCGGGGGGGATACGCAGTATTTT.

This clone was counted a single time. J is TRBJ1-2 and V is TRBV6-1; 9 bases line up with TRBD1. With 1 base clipped from V and 3 bases from J, the junction kept 3 bases outside the gene matches. Germline V lookup: CDR1 MNHNS, CDR2 SASEGT. CDR3 size: 15 residues. The CDR3 coding sequence is TGTGCCAGCAGTGAAGATACAGGGGGCGACTATGGCTACACCTTC. Protein product: CASSEDTGGDYGYTF.

The rearrangement uses TRBV6-5 and TRBJ1-6; D not resolved. The CDR3 totals 13 residues. Trimming pared 6 bases from V and 7 bases from J, leaving 10 bases between. From germline, CDR1 is MNHEY and CDR2 SVGAGI. CDR3 sequence: CASSLLSNSPLHF. CDR3 DNA: TGTGCCAGCAGCTTGCTTTCGAATTCACCCCTCCACTTT.

The chain joins TRBV4-1 to TRBJ1-2; tentative D call: TRBD1 (5 bases). Trimming shortened V by 0 bases and J by 4 bases, and 15 bases separated the two germline ends. Germline CDR1 and CDR2: MGHRA and YSYEKL. The CDR3 covers 16 residues. For the CDR3, the DNA is TGCGCCAGCAGCCAAGAACCCGCGGGGGAAATCTATGGCTACACCTTC. This encodes CASSQEPAGEIYGYTF.